This passage covers 4 T cell receptor beta chains from one sample sequenced in a study of neoadjuvant anti-PD-1 for oral cavity cancer. Clones were sequenced by immunoSEQ multiplex PCR, and TCRdb holds only the in-frame ones, with some missing. The sample includes roughly 14,000 clones, 50% to 70% of them seen just once. The sequencing here drew on PBMCs, taken before nivolumab (anti-PD-1) treatment. These receptors came from a person between 40 and 85 years old with oral cavity squamous cell carcinoma.

This clone was recorded only once. The genes are TRBV19 and TRBJ2-3, with TRBD2 matching 15 bases. This CDR3 spans 17 amino acids. Per germline, CDR1 LNHDA and CDR2 SQIVND (reference sequence). Trimming cost V 4 bases and J 4 bases; bases outside gene matches: 6. The CDR3 protein is CASSTGTSGRLADTQYF. CDR3 nucleotide sequence: TGTGCCAGTAGTACCGGGACTAGCGGGAGGTTGGCAGATACGCAGTATTTT.

The rearrangement links TRBV27 to TRBJ1-1, with D tentatively TRBD1 (5 bases). The V gene's germline CDR1 is MNHEY and CDR2 SMNVEV (reference sequence). This CDR3 has 14 residues. With 2 bases removed from V and 4 bases from J, the gap between germline ends came to 11 bases. The CDR3 here is CASSLGGRGTEAFF. The CDR3 DNA follows: TGTGCCAGCAGTTTAGGGGGTCGGGGCACTGAAGCTTTCTTT.

V gene TRBV30 combines with J gene TRBJ2-7; perhaps D is TRBD1 or TRBD2 (8 bases each). V lost 3 bases to trimming and J lost 5 bases, with 29 bases between them. The CDR3 consists of 18 residues. Germline V gives CDR1 GTSNPN, CDR2 SVGIG (reference sequence). The CDR3: CAWRGQALRSGRINEQYF. The CDR3 region has the DNA TGTGCCTGGAGGGGACAGGCCCTCAGGAGCGGGAGAATCAACGAGCAGTACTTC.

The rearrangement joins TRBV5-1 to TRBJ2-1; 7 bases map to TRBD2. With V trimmed by 0 bases and J by 1 base, 4 bases remained unmatched. The CDR3 has 16 residues. Looked up from germline, CDR1 is SGHRS and CDR2 is YFSETQ. The chain's CDR3 is CASSLEGRGSYNEQFF. DNA of the CDR3: TGCGCCAGCAGCTTGGAGGGGCGGGGGTCCTACAATGAGCAGTTCTTC. Full variable domain (missing parts from reference TRBV5-1 and TRBJ2-1): KAGVTQTPRYLIKTRGQQVTLSCSPISGHRSVSWYQQTPGQGLQFLFEYFSETQRNKGNFPGRFSGRQFSNSRSEMNVSTLELGDSALYLCASSLEGRGSYNEQFFGPGTRLTVL.